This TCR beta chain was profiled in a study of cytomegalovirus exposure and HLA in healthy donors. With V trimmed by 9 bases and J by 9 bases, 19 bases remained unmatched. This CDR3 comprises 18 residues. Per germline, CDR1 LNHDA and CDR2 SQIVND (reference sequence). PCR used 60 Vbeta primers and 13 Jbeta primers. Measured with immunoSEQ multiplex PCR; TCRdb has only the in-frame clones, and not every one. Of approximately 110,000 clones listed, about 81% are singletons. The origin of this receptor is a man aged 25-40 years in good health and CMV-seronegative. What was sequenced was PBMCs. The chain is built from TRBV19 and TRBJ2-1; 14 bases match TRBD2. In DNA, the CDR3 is TGTGCCAGCCAGAGTCAAGGGACGAGACTAGCGGGGGGGCCTGAGCAGTTCTTC. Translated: CASQSQGTRLAGGPEQFF.